The clone carrying this T cell receptor (beta chain) was seen a few times. Its matching antigen is unknown. The data belong to a study of identical twins. This CDR3 region has 15 residues. With 6 bases removed from V and 7 bases from J, the gap between germline ends came to 20 bases. Germline loops: CDR1 MNHNS, CDR2 SASEGT. Study conclusions and caveats: Cord blood beta clonotypes present at high abundance carried fewer insertions; no such pattern appeared in memory repertoires.

MiXCR, run by TCRdb on the 5' RACE reads, gives a single entry per CDR3 protein. The table includes 500,000 or so distinct CDR3 sequences, over 11% detected once. The data were also submitted as part of a second study, on yellow fever vaccine responses in identical twins.

The chain links TRBV6-1 to TRBJ2-3, with D perhaps matching TRBD1 (7 bases). The clonotype comes from a young woman in good health. Material: CD4+ T cells sorted from blood. The CDR3 reads CASRNDREAGNTQYF. The CDR3 DNA is TGTGCCAGCAGAAATGACAGGGAGGCTGGAAATACGCAGTATTTT.